Described below is a single T cell receptor beta chain sequence and its context. This clonotype showed up many times. The target of this receptor is not known. Base qualities are not recorded, but no much larger clone differs from it by a single base. The source of the sample is a study of molecular identifiers for immune sequencing clone quantification (dated by TCRdb to the late 2010s). Background for the entire study: In a replicate experiment, RNA from around 18,000 or 91,000 naive CD8 T cells was split into five aliquots, four of which were sequenced. This methods study benchmarked molecular-identifier clustering-based TCR repertoire sequencing (MIDCIRS) and TCR RNA copy counting, using CD8 T cells to do so. The full study reports these points: Clones above 20 RNA copies held over 99% of molecules in CMV-specific effector cells but under 1% in naive cells. Modeling indicated around 3.2 TCR RNA copies recovered per cell, compared with around 10 by digital PCR, which implies a capture efficiency of approximately 30%. Highly expanded clone sizes could be underestimated if identical TCR molecules share a barcode. When barcode sub-clustering was omitted, TCR diversity was inflated by chimeric consensus sequences, with chimeras reaching as high as 47%. Spiked-in Jurkat TCR RNA equivalent to a single cell was reported to be detectable even among approximately 1 million naive CD8 T cells.

The germline V gene encodes CDR1 SGDLS and CDR2 YYNGEE. The CDR3 runs 13 amino acids, cysteine and phenylalanine included. Only CDR3 DNA remains: 39 bases, in frame from the first base. At the junction V is shortened by 4 bases and J by 1 base, with 8 bases in between. Naive CD8 T cells were FACS-sorted as CD8+CD4-CCR7+CD45RA+ on a BD FACSAria II into RLT Plus buffer. To compare sensitivity, a portion of naive CD8 T cell RNA was divided equally between MIDCIRS and a Smart-seq2-style 5'RACE protocol. CD8 T cells were enriched using RosetteSep CD8+ T Cell Enrichment Cocktail and Ficoll-Paque, and the enriched cells then underwent ACK red cell lysis. The protocol used for the library was PCR. For sequencing, an Illumina MiSeq was employed. Purification of total RNA was performed with the Qiagen AllPrep DNA/RNA kit. Before analysis, reads from multiple sequencing runs of one library were combined. In the source study's methods: Reads were retained only if the reads had an exact TCR constant sequence, and the retained reads were trimmed to 150 nt and grouped according to their 12-nt molecular barcodes. Reads in each barcode group were sub-clustered using a 15% Levenshtein threshold, and a quality-weighted consensus sequence was built for each RNA molecule. Non-functional sequences were excluded, and lower-count sequences lying one edit away from another sequence were also excluded. On the basis of fitting two negative binomial distributions, barcode sub-clusters with fewer than 20% of the maximum read count were discarded. TCRdb passed the public sequencing reads through fastp at Q25 and MiXCR, retaining productive beta sequences. Each record represents a unique CDR3 protein, reported with the most common genes and DNA among its rows. The V and J calls come from TCRdb's annotation, not from the publication. The sample table holds about 36,000 distinct CDR3 sequences, of which about 18% were seen once. Approximately 6.7% of the sample is held by the ten biggest clonotypes.

The sequence was collected from a human donor in good health. Some libraries in this study had Jurkat cell RNA spiked in. In this chain, TRBV9 is recombined with TRBJ1-1, and possibly TRBD1, on 5 matching bases. Source material: naive CD8+ T cells from blood, with Jurkat cell RNA spiked in. Interpreted using the paper, the cell subset or site label stands for: FACS-sorted CD8+CD4-CCR7+CD45RA+ naive T cells. The CDR3 in this case is CASSRGGNTEAFF. The DNA sequence follows: TGTGCCAGCAGCAGGGGAGGGAACACTGAAGCTTTCTTT.